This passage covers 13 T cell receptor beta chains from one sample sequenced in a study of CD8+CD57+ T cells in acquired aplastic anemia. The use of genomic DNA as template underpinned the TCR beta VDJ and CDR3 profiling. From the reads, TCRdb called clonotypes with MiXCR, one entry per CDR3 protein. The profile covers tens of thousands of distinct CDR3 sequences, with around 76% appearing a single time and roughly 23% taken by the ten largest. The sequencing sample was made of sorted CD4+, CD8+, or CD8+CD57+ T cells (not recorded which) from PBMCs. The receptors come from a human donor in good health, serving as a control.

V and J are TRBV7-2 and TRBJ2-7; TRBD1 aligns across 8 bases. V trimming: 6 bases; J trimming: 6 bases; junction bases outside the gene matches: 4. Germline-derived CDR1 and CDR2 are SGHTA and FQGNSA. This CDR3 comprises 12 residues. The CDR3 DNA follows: TGTGCCAGCAGATCCACAGGGGGCGAGCAGTACTTC. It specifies CASRSTGGEQYF.

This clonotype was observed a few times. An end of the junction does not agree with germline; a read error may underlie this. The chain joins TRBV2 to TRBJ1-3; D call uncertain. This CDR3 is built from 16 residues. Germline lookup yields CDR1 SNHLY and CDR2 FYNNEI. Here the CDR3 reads CASSDGLVGYGNTIYF. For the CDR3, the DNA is TGTGCCAGTAGTGATGGGCTAGTGGGATACGGAAACACCATATATTTT.

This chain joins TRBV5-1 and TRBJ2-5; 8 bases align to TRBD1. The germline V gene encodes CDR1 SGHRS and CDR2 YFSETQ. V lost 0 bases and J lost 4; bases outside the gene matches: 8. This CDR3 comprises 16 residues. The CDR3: CASSLGAGGAGETQYF. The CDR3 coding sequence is TGCGCCAGCAGCTTGGGGGCAGGGGGCGCGGGAGAGACCCAGTACTTC.

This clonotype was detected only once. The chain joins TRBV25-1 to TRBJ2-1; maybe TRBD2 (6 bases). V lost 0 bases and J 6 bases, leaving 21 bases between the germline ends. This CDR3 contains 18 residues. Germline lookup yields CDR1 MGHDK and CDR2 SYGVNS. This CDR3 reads CASSEYCCGEVLGNEQFF. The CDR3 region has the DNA TGTGCCAGCAGTGAATATTGCTGCGGGGAGGTTCTTGGCAATGAGCAGTTCTTC.

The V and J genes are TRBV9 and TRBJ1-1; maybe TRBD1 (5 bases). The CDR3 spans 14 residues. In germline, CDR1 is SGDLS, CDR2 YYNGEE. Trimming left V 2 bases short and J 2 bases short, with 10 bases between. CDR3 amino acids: CASSVSDTNTEAFF. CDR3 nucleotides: TGTGCCAGCAGCGTCTCGGACACCAACACTGAAGCTTTCTTT.

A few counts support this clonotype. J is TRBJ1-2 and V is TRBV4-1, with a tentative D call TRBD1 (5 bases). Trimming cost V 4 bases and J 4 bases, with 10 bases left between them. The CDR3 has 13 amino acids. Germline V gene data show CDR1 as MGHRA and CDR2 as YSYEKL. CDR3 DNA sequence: TGCGCCAGCAGCCCCAGGGACGGCTATGGCTACACCTTC. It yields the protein CASSPRDGYGYTF.

Here the CDR3 reads CASKRDSQDYQPQHF. The CDR3 nucleotides read TGTGCCAGCAAAAGGGACAGTCAGGACTATCAGCCCCAGCATTTT. The V gene is TRBV2, the J gene TRBJ1-5, with TRBD1 matching over 7 bases. The CDR3 is 15 residues long. Unmatched junction bases numbered 11, after V lost 7 bases and J lost 5 bases. Germline V gives CDR1 SNHLY, CDR2 FYNNEI.

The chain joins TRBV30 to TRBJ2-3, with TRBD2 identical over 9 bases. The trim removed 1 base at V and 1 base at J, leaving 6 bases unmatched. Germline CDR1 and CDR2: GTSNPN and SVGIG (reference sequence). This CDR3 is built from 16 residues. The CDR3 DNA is TGTGCCTGGAGTGCCGAGCGGGAGGTCGGCACAGATACGCAGTATTTT. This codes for CAWSAEREVGTDTQYF.

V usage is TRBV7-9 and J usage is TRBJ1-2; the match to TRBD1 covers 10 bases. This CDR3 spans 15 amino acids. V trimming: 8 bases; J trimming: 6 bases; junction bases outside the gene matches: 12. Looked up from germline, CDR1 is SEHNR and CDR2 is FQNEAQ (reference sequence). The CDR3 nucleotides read TGTGCCAGCGCGGGCGTGACAGGGGGCAGGGATGGCTACACCTTC. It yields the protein CASAGVTGGRDGYTF.

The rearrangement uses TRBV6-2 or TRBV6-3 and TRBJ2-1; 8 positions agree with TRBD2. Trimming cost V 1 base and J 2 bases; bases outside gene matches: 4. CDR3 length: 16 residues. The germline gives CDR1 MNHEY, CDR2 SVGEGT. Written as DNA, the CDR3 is TGTGCCAGCAGTTACTTCCTAGCGGGCACCTACAATGAGCAGTTCTTC. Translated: CASSYFLAGTYNEQFF.

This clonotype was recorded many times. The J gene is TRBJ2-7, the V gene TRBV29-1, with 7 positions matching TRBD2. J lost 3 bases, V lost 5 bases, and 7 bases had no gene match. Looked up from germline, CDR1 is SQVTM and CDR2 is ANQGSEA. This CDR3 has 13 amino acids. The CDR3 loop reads CSVRTGGFYEQYF. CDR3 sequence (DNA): TGCAGCGTTCGGACCGGGGGGTTCTACGAGCAGTACTTC.

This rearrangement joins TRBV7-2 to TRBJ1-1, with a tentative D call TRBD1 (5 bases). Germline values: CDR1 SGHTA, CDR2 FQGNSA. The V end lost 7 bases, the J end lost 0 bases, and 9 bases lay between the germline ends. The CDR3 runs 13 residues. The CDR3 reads CASNSGMNTEAFF. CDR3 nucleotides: TGTGCCAGCAATTCAGGGATGAACACTGAAGCTTTCTTT.

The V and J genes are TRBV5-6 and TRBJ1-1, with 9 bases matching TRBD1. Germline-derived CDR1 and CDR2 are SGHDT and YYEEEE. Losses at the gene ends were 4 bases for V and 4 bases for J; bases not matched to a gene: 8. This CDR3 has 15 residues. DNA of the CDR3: TGTGCCAGCAGCGGAAGACAGGGGGAGGGCACTGAAGCTTTCTTT. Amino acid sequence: CASSGRQGEGTEAFF.